Listed here are 18 T cell receptor beta chains from one sample, sequenced in a study of shared clonotypes between healthy human individuals. Using immunoSEQ multiplex PCR, the repertoire was profiled, and TCRdb retains in-frame clones only, with some absent. This repertoire shows 2 million to 2.5 million clones, approximately 95% found once; its top ten account for 0.39%. Sequencing was performed on naive CD4+ T cells from PBMCs. Subset indicated: CD45RA+ positively selected. All receptors derive from a young man in good health. Some clones in this sample may be carry-over from other donors' samples.

The chain is built from TRBV5-6 and TRBJ1-2, with a tentative D call TRBD1 (5 bases). There are 14 residues in the CDR3. Trimming stripped 5 bases from V and 1 base from J, with 12 bases between. Germline CDR1 and CDR2: SGHDT and YYEEEE. The CDR3: CASSSGYDNYGYTF. As DNA, the CDR3 is TGTGCCAGCAGTTCAGGGTATGATAACTATGGCTACACCTTC.

This sequence joins TRBV5-1 and TRBJ2-2; TRBD2 agrees at 7 bases. Germline V lookup: CDR1 SGHRS, CDR2 YFSETQ. V was pared by 3 bases and J by 4 bases, with 6 bases of the junction left unmatched. The CDR3 is made up of 15 amino acids. This CDR3 is CASSSSGLLTGELFF. The CDR3 DNA follows: TGCGCCAGCAGCTCTTCGGGACTACTCACCGGGGAGCTGTTTTTT.

The rearrangement links TRBV7-3 to TRBJ1-1, with D uncertain. Germline V gene sequence: CDR1 SGHTA, CDR2 FQGTGA. The CDR3 consists of 13 residues. With 5 bases removed from V and 0 bases from J, the gap between germline ends came to 7 bases. DNA for the CDR3: TGTGCCAGCAGCCCGCGCATGAACACTGAAGCTTTCTTT. Protein: CASSPRMNTEAFF.

This sequence joins TRBV5-4 and TRBJ2-7; TRBD1 aligns across 8 bases. The CDR3 runs 15 residues. J lost 2 bases, V lost 4 bases, and 8 bases had no gene match. Germline V gene data show CDR1 as SGHNT and CDR2 as YYREEE (reference sequence). The CDR3 sequence: CASSRPGQEAYEQYF. The CDR3 DNA follows: TGTGCCAGCAGCAGACCGGGACAGGAGGCCTACGAGCAGTACTTC. Filled out from reference TRBV5-4 and TRBJ2-7, the complete variable domain reads ETGVTQSPTHLIKTRGQQVTLRCSSQSGHNTVSWYQQALGQGPQFIFQYYREEENGRGNFPPRFSGLQFPNYSSELNVNALELDDSALYLCASSRPGQEAYEQYFGPGTRLTVT.

The chain couples TRBV2 to TRBJ2-2, with a weak D call TRBD2 (5 bases). Trimming left V 8 bases short and J 7 bases short, with 11 bases between. Germline CDR1 SNHLY, CDR2 FYNNEI. The CDR3 loop spans 12 amino acids. The CDR3 nucleotides are TGTGCCAGCGGGAGCGAAAGCGGGGAGCTGTTTTTT. It encodes CASGSESGELFF.

The CDR3 region is CASRKDRTSGELFF. In nucleotides, the CDR3 is TGTGCCAGCAGAAAGGACAGAACCTCCGGGGAGCTGTTTTTT. The chain employs TRBV7-2 and TRBJ2-2, with D perhaps TRBD1 (6 bases). V dropped 6 bases and J dropped 6 bases, with 14 bases sitting between them. The CDR3 consists of 14 residues. Germline lookup yields CDR1 SGHTA and CDR2 FQGNSA.

The chain has TRBV2 and TRBJ1-1; D is possibly TRBD1 (5 bases). The V gene lost 1 base and the J gene lost 1 base, with 7 bases spanning the gap. This CDR3 is 14 amino acids long. Germline V CDR1 and CDR2: SNHLY, FYNNEI. CDR3 protein: CASSEGTKNTEAFF. CDR3 DNA: TGTGCCAGCAGTGAAGGGACAAAGAACACTGAAGCTTTCTTT.

The chain employs TRBV6-6 and TRBJ2-7, with D perhaps matching TRBD2 (6 bases). The CDR3 runs to 14 residues. With 6 bases removed from V and 3 bases from J, the gap between germline ends came to 15 bases. Germline V gene lookup returns CDR1 MNHNY and CDR2 SVGAGI (reference sequence). In DNA, the CDR3 is TGTGCCAGCAGGCCCCGGGACTCCCACTACGAGCAGTACTTC. It specifies CASRPRDSHYEQYF.

This clone showed up just once. This chain links TRBV5-5 with TRBJ1-2; D is undetermined. Germline CDR1 is SGHKS and CDR2 is YYEKEE (reference sequence). Trimming left V 1 base short and J 3 bases short, with 4 bases between. This CDR3 comprises 12 residues. The CDR3 DNA is TGTGCCAGCAGCTTGAGCTACTATGGCTACACCTTC. Translating it yields CASSLSYYGYTF.

V is TRBV7-2 and J is TRBJ2-7; D possibly matches TRBD1 or TRBD2 (5 bases each). This CDR3 is built from 13 residues. Germline V gene sequence: CDR1 SGHTA, CDR2 FQGNSA. V was shortened by 4 bases and J by 4 bases, with 11 bases between the two germline ends. CDR3: CASSSGTYYEQYF. In DNA, the CDR3 is TGTGCCAGCAGCTCCGGGACCTATTACGAGCAGTACTTC.

The V call is TRBV6-6, the J call TRBJ1-4; D is possibly TRBD1 (5 bases). Germline values: CDR1 MNHNY, CDR2 SVGAGI (reference sequence). The CDR3 has 15 residues. The germline V and J ends were trimmed by 0 bases and 3 bases, with 8 bases remaining between them. The CDR3 region has the DNA TGTGCCAGCAGTTACTCGGGGGGGGCTAATGAAAAACTGTTTTTT. Translated, it gives CASSYSGGANEKLFF.

This sequence joins TRBV7-3 and TRBJ1-1; D is unresolved. The CDR3 contains 12 residues. The V and J ends lost 6 bases and 4 bases respectively, with 9 bases between them. Germline V CDR1 and CDR2: SGHTA, FQGTGA. The CDR3 reads CASSHPGTEAFF. The CDR3 DNA reads as TGTGCCAGCAGTCATCCGGGCACTGAAGCTTTCTTT.

This sequence joins TRBV5-5 and TRBJ2-2, with D possibly TRBD1 on 5 matching bases. Germline loops: CDR1 SGHKS, CDR2 YYEKEE (reference sequence). The CDR3 has 16 residues. Between the trimmed V and J ends, which lost 3 bases and 2 bases, there was a span of 14 bases. The CDR3 spells CASSSQGPHNTGELFF. CDR3 nucleotide sequence: TGTGCCAGCAGCTCCCAGGGCCCCCACAACACCGGGGAGCTGTTTTTT.

This chain connects TRBV4-1 to TRBJ1-5; D is ambiguous. The germline CDR1 and CDR2 sequences are MGHRA and YSYEKL. The V gene lost 3 bases and the J gene lost 7 bases, with 16 bases spanning the gap. This CDR3 contains 15 residues. CDR3 sequence: CASSQGPFGGQPQHF. The CDR3 bases are TGCGCCAGCAGCCAGGGCCCTTTTGGCGGACAGCCCCAGCATTTT.

Written as DNA, the CDR3 is TGTGCCAGCAGCCAAATTAGCGGGAGGAGCAATGAGCAGTTCTTC. Translating gives CASSQISGRSNEQFF. This chain connects TRBV7-3 to TRBJ2-1; 10 nucleotides match TRBD2. The CDR3 is 15 amino acids. Germline values: CDR1 SGHTA, CDR2 FQGTGA. V was clipped by 5 bases and J by 6 bases; unmatched bases: 7.

This rearrangement joins TRBV9 to TRBJ2-3; TRBD2 aligns across 13 bases. The CDR3 is 16 residues long. V dropped 4 bases and J dropped 5; count of bases not matched to a gene: 7. The V gene's germline CDR1 is SGDLS and CDR2 YYNGEE. CDR3 amino acids: CASSFGLAGVGDTQYF. The DNA of the CDR3 is TGTGCCAGCAGCTTCGGACTAGCGGGGGTAGGAGATACGCAGTATTTT.

The rearrangement uses TRBV6-5 and TRBJ2-1; a weak D match, TRBD1 (5 bases). The CDR3 runs 14 residues. Per germline, CDR1 MNHEY and CDR2 SVGAGI. Trimming cost V 6 bases and J 8 bases, with 17 bases left between them. CDR3 sequence (DNA): TGTGCCAGCAGCCACAGGTCCCGGGTGGATGAGCAGTTCTTC. Translation gives CASSHRSRVDEQFF.

The CDR3 DNA is TGTGCCAGCAGCCGGGGGGACTATGGCTACACCTTC. Amino acids: CASSRGDYGYTF. The chain combines TRBV11-2 with TRBJ1-2, with D possibly TRBD1 on 5 matching bases. Trimming pared 5 bases from V and 3 bases from J, leaving 7 bases between. CDR3 size: 12 residues. CDR1 is SGHAT, CDR2 FQNNGV, per germline. Full variable domain (rest looked up from reference TRBV11-2 and TRBJ1-2): EAGVAQSPRYKIIEKRQSVAFWCNPISGHATLYWYQQILGQGPKLLIQFQNNGVVDDSQLPKDRFSAERLKGVDSTLKIQPAKLEDSAVYLCASSRGDYGYTFGSGTRLTVV.